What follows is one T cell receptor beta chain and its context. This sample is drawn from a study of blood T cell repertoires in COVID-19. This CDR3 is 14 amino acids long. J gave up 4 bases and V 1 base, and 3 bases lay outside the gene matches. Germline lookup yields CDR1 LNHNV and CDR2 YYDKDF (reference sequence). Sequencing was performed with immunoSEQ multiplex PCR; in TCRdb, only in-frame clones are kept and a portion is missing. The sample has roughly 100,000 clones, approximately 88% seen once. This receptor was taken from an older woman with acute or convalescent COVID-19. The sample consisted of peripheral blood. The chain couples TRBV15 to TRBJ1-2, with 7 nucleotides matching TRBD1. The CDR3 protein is CATSRVTGVYGYTF. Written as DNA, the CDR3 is TGTGCCACCAGCAGAGTTACAGGGGTCTATGGCTACACCTTC.